The text below deals with one T cell receptor (beta chain). What it recognizes is unknown. TCRdb's copy holds only in-frame clones and misses some; the assay was immunoSEQ multiplex PCR. The table lists roughly 2,500,000 clones, 80% to 95% of them singletons, with 0.35% to 0.45% in the top ten. Trimming cost V 6 bases and J 7 bases; bases outside gene matches: 5. This CDR3 has 13 amino acids. CDR1 is MNHEY and CDR2 is SMNVEV in the germline V gene (reference sequence). These data belong to a study of shared clonotypes between healthy human individuals. Study-wide findings and caveats: Sharing across four donors was highest in naive CD4 (about 5%) and lowest in memory CD8 (approximately 0.4%). Estimated richness was generally greater in naive than memory subsets.

All participating donors were Caucasian adults from Nashville, Tennessee. This receptor was taken from a man aged 18 to 29 in good health. Some clones in this sample may be carry-over from other donors' samples. Sequenced: naive CD4+ T cells from PBMCs. Subset meaning: CD45RA+ positively selected. This chain connects TRBV27 to TRBJ2-1; 8 nucleotides agree with TRBD1. The CDR3 reads CASRRTGYNEQFF. DNA of the CDR3: TGTGCCAGCAGGCGGACAGGGTATAATGAGCAGTTCTTC.